The 26 T cell receptor beta chains below were found in one sample sequenced in a study of identical twins. TCRdb reprocessed the 5' RACE reads via MiXCR and lists one record per CDR3 protein. The table shows about 390,000 distinct CDR3 sequences, with 9% to 10% occurring only once. Source material: naive T cells sorted from blood. These receptors were taken from a woman aged 50 to 65 in good health.

The table lists this clonotype with many counts. The V call is TRBV24-1, the J call TRBJ1-5; D not resolved. Between the trimmed V and J ends, which lost 4 bases and 5 bases, there was a span of 11 bases. This CDR3 is 14 amino acids long. Germline CDR1 reads KGHDR; CDR2 reads SFDVKD. The CDR3 DNA is TGTGCCACCAGTGACCGCTACAGCTATCAGCCCCAGCATTTT. This codes for CATSDRYSYQPQHF.

The rearrangement joins TRBV5-5 to TRBJ1-2; D possibly corresponds to TRBD1 (5 bases). From germline, CDR1 is SGHKS and CDR2 YYEKEE (reference sequence). Trimming pared 2 bases from V and 5 bases from J, leaving 7 bases between. CDR3 length equals 12 residues. CDR3 DNA: TGTGCCAGCAGCTTCCGACAGTATGGCTACACCTTC. Translating gives CASSFRQYGYTF.

There are many counts of this clonotype. The rearrangement links TRBV20-1 to TRBJ2-7, with D perhaps TRBD2 (6 bases). The CDR3 has 13 residues. With 3 bases removed from V and 2 bases from J, the gap between germline ends came to 11 bases. Looked up from germline, CDR1 is DFQATT and CDR2 is SNEGSKA (reference sequence). This CDR3 reads CSASSASAYEQYV. CDR3 in DNA: TGCAGTGCTAGTTCGGCTAGCGCCTACGAGCAGTACGTC.

A remark on this clonotype: Because the CDR3's place on the DNA is in doubt, the DNA is left out and the CDR3 is given as listed by TCRdb. This rearrangement joins TRBV7-9 to TRBJ1-1; the table's D call, TRBD1, has no DNA check behind it. Germline assignment: CDR1 SEHNR and CDR2 FQNEAQ (reference sequence). A total of 15 residues make up the CDR3, ends included. The CDR3 protein is CASSFFGAGNTEAFF.

This clonotype was detected ten times or more. J is TRBJ2-3 and V is TRBV10-3; 14 bases line up with TRBD2. The CDR3 covers 17 residues. Trimming removed 6 bases from V and 2 bases from J; junction bases left unmatched: 7. Germline CDR1 reads ENHRY; CDR2 reads SYGVKD. CDR3 residues: CAIRTSGRALPTDTQYF. CDR3 DNA sequence: TGTGCCATCAGGACTAGCGGGAGGGCCTTACCCACAGATACGCAGTATTTT.

This clonotype has a handful of counts. The chain employs TRBV20-1 and TRBJ2-3; weak D call: TRBD1 (6 bases). Trimming took off 3 bases at V and 1 base at J, with 8 bases between the two ends. The germline V gene encodes CDR1 DFQATT and CDR2 SNEGSKA (reference sequence). The CDR3 sequence is 13 residues long. The DNA for the CDR3 is TGCAGTGCTAGGGGGGCGGGCACAGATACGCAGTATTTT. It yields the protein CSARGAGTDTQYF.

This clonotype was observed a handful of times. This chain uses TRBV7-9 with TRBJ1-1; D remains ambiguous. V gave up 2 bases and J gave up 9 bases, with 10 bases separating them. This CDR3 spans 12 amino acids. CDR1 and CDR2 (germline): SEHNR, FQNEAQ (reference sequence). The CDR3 loop is CASSLSASQAFF. The CDR3 nucleotides are TGTGCCAGCAGCTTATCGGCCAGCCAAGCTTTCTTT.

Ten or more counts support this clonotype. The V gene is TRBV12-3 or TRBV12-4, the J gene TRBJ2-1, with unresolved D. The germline V and J ends were trimmed by 6 bases and 7 bases, with 10 bases remaining between them. The CDR3 is 12 residues long. In nucleotides, the CDR3 is TGTGCCAGCAGCCGGGCCTCAAATGAGCAGTTCTTC. Amino acid sequence: CASSRASNEQFF.

This chain connects TRBV7-9 to TRBJ1-1; weak D call: TRBD1 (5 bases). The germline gives CDR1 SEHNR, CDR2 FQNEAQ (reference sequence). The germline V and J ends were trimmed by 8 bases and 0 bases, with 13 bases remaining between them. This CDR3 has 14 residues. CDR3 protein: CASRGRDLNTEAFF. DNA of the CDR3: TGTGCCAGCCGAGGACGGGACTTGAACACTGAAGCTTTCTTT.

This clonotype was counted many times. The V call is TRBV20-1, the J call TRBJ2-5; no clear D. Germline V gene lookup returns CDR1 DFQATT and CDR2 SNEGSKA (reference sequence). There are 14 residues in the CDR3. V was cut by 1 base and J by 2 bases, with 11 bases left in between. CDR3 residues: CSARVSLTQETQYF. The CDR3 region has the DNA TGCAGTGCTAGAGTATCCCTTACACAAGAGACCCAGTACTTC.

This clonotype occurred a few times. The J gene is TRBJ2-7, the V gene TRBV11-2, with 8 nucleotides matching TRBD1. Germline lookup yields CDR1 SGHAT and CDR2 FQNNGV. There are 16 residues in the CDR3. Losses at the gene ends were 5 bases for V and 3 bases for J; bases not matched to a gene: 12. The CDR3 spells CASSHSRTGKIYEQYF. In nucleotides, the CDR3 is TGTGCCAGCAGCCACTCCCGGACAGGGAAAATCTACGAGCAGTACTTC.

The chain has TRBV12-3 or TRBV12-4 and TRBJ2-5, with D possibly TRBD2 on 5 matching bases. The V gene lost 3 bases and the J gene lost 2 bases, with 10 bases spanning the gap. The CDR3 is 14 amino acids. CDR3 in amino acids: CASSFPAEQETQYF. The CDR3 coding sequence is TGTGCCAGCAGTTTCCCAGCGGAACAAGAGACCCAGTACTTC.

This clonotype showed up many times. The V call is TRBV12-3 or TRBV12-4, the J call TRBJ1-5, with 7 nucleotides matching TRBD1. The V and J ends lost 5 bases and 4 bases, in that order; junction bases with no gene match: 2. CDR3 size: 13 residues. The CDR3 sequence is CASSPGQNQPQHF. The CDR3 region has the DNA TGTGCCAGCAGTCCGGGACAGAATCAGCCCCAGCATTTT.

This clonotype appeared many times. The rearrangement joins TRBV20-1 to TRBJ1-4; TRBD1 is a possible D gene (5 bases). Germline CDR1 DFQATT, CDR2 SNEGSKA (reference sequence). The CDR3 extends over 13 amino acids. Trimming removed 0 bases at V and 15 bases at J, with 17 bases between. The CDR3 DNA follows: TGCAGTGCTAGAGATGGGACCGCTCGGAACTTGTTTTTT. It codes for CSARDGTARNLFF.

This clonotype was detected a few times. The J gene is TRBJ2-1, the V gene TRBV4-2, with D maybe TRBD2 (7 bases). This CDR3 is built from 17 residues. Trimming shortened V by 2 bases and J by 0 bases, and 14 bases separated the two germline ends. The germline V gene has CDR1 LGHNA and CDR2 YNFKEQ. As DNA, the CDR3 is TGTGCCAGCAGCCAATGGGGGGGGCGGGACTCCTACAATGAGCAGTTCTTC. This gives the protein CASSQWGGRDSYNEQFF.

V gene TRBV9 combines with J gene TRBJ2-6; possible D gene TRBD1, 6 bases. Trimming left V 4 bases short and J 0 bases short, with 14 bases between. CDR1 SGDLS and CDR2 YYNGEE come from the germline V gene. CDR3 length: 17 residues. DNA for the CDR3: TGTGCCAGCAGCACCGGGACACCAATCTCTGGGGCCAACGTCCTGACTTTC. Amino acids: CASSTGTPISGANVLTF. The whole variable domain, remainder taken from reference TRBV9 and TRBJ2-6, is DSGVTQTPKHLITATGQRVTLRCSPRSGDLSVYWYQQSLDQGLQFLIQYYNGEERAKGNILERFSAQQFPDLHSELNLSSLELGDSALYFCASSTGTPISGANVLTFGAGSRLTVL.

This clonotype was observed a handful of times. This chain connects TRBV25-1 to TRBJ2-5; D gene unclear. Trimming took off 1 base at V and 4 bases at J, with 16 bases between the two ends. Germline-derived CDR1 and CDR2 are MGHDK and SYGVNS. The CDR3 has 16 amino acids. The CDR3 DNA is TGTGCCAGCAGTGAATTCGATAACCCTAAGGTAGAGACCCAGTACTTC. This translates into CASSEFDNPKVETQYF.

CDR3 region: CASSLGAGTGYYEQYF. CDR3 DNA sequence: TGTGCCAGCAGTTTAGGCGCCGGGACAGGATACTACGAGCAGTACTTC. The chain links TRBV28 to TRBJ2-7, with 8 positions matching TRBD1. This CDR3 region has 16 residues. V lost 2 bases and J lost 3; bases outside the gene matches: 9. Germline assignment: CDR1 MDHEN and CDR2 SYDVKM.

This clonotype was observed a few times. This rearrangement joins TRBV5-1 to TRBJ1-4; D gene unclear. Deletions cut 4 bases from V and 8 bases from J, with 15 bases between. The germline V gene has CDR1 SGHRS and CDR2 YFSETQ. The CDR3 covers 14 residues. CDR3 DNA sequence: TGCGCCAGCAGCCTCTCCACAGAGGGCGAAAAACTGTTTTTT. Translation: CASSLSTEGEKLFF.

This rearrangement joins TRBV6-5 to TRBJ2-1; 8 nucleotides align to TRBD1. Germline V gives CDR1 MNHEY, CDR2 SVGAGI. Losses at the gene ends were 5 bases for V and 4 bases for J; bases not matched to a gene: 13. This CDR3 is built from 17 residues. In nucleotides, the CDR3 is TGTGCCAGCAGTGCCTCAGGGGGCCTTGGAGTATACAATGAGCAGTTCTTC. Protein product: CASSASGGLGVYNEQFF.

The chain is built from TRBV27 and TRBJ2-2; either TRBD1 or TRBD2 may fit D (6 bases each). Trimming took off 6 bases at V and 8 bases at J, with 19 bases between the two ends. CDR3 length: 15 amino acids. The germline gives CDR1 MNHEY, CDR2 SMNVEV (reference sequence). CDR3 amino acids: CASSKGGLPRGELFF. CDR3 DNA sequence: TGTGCCAGCAGCAAGGGGGGTCTCCCCCGAGGGGAGCTGTTTTTT.

This clonotype showed up many times. The chain uses TRBV12-3 or TRBV12-4 and TRBJ1-4, with D unclear. Trimming stripped 5 bases from V and 3 bases from J, with 13 bases between. The CDR3 totals 15 residues. The DNA of the CDR3 is TGTGCCAGCAGTACCTCGGGTGCGGCTAATGAAAAACTGTTTTTT. Residues: CASSTSGAANEKLFF.

The J gene is TRBJ1-1, the V gene TRBV6-5; tentatively, D is TRBD1 (6 bases). Between the trimmed V and J ends, which lost 0 bases and 5 bases, there was a span of 10 bases. Germline V CDR1 and CDR2: MNHEY, SVGAGI. The CDR3 runs 14 residues. This chain's CDR3 is CASSYSYRGTEAFF. The CDR3 region has the DNA TGTGCCAGCAGTTACTCATATAGGGGGACTGAAGCTTTCTTT.

This chain joins TRBV6-5 and TRBJ2-1; 7 bases map to TRBD2. The CDR3 is made up of 16 amino acids. V lost 4 bases to trimming and J lost 0 bases; unmatched junction nucleotides: 6. Germline V gene lookup returns CDR1 MNHEY and CDR2 SVGAGI. The CDR3 spells CASSSPSGNSYNEQFF. The CDR3 region has the DNA TGTGCCAGCAGTTCCCCTAGCGGTAACTCCTACAATGAGCAGTTCTTC.

This clonotype was found a few times. The chain carries TRBV5-1 and TRBJ1-1; weak D call: TRBD1 (5 bases). CDR1 SGHRS and CDR2 YFSETQ come from the germline V gene. V lost 2 bases and J 6 bases, leaving 11 bases between the germline ends. This CDR3 contains 13 residues. Written as DNA, the CDR3 is TGCGCCAGCAGCTTCGGGGCGGGCGCTGAAGCTTTCTTT. Translated, it gives CASSFGAGAEAFF.

There are many counts of this clonotype. The V call is TRBV12-3 or TRBV12-4, the J call TRBJ2-2; D uncertain. The CDR3 length is 16 residues. The V end was cut by 6 bases, the J end by 5 bases, with 19 bases between. CDR3 nucleotide sequence: TGTGCCAGCAGAATTACCGGCTCCTTGGCGACCGGGGAGCTGTTTTTT. Amino acid sequence: CASRITGSLATGELFF.